The 10 T cell receptor beta chains below were found in one sample sequenced in a study of CD8+ T cells in alopecia areata. Treatment specified: oral pan-JAK inhibitor, 5-10 mg twice daily. Isolated RNA was reverse transcribed into cDNA used as the sequencing template. Sequencing was performed with immunoSEQ multiplex PCR; in TCRdb, only in-frame clones are kept and a portion is missing. The table includes 200,000 to 250,000 clones, less than 65% detected once. The sample here was CD4+ T cells sorted from blood, taken at week 4, from a patient treated with tofacitinib. The receptors were sampled from a human donor with alopecia areata.

The chain uses TRBV30 and TRBJ1-1, with D maybe TRBD1 (5 bases). The CDR3 has 12 amino acids. The V end lost 0 bases, the J end lost 11 bases, and 13 bases lay between the germline ends. From germline, CDR1 is GTSNPN and CDR2 SVGIG (reference sequence). DNA for the CDR3: TGTGCCTGGAGTGTACTGGGAGGGACGGCTTTCTTT. This gives the protein CAWSVLGGTAFF.

The J gene is TRBJ1-5, the V gene TRBV30; D call uncertain. This CDR3 comprises 13 residues. V gave up 3 bases and J gave up 6 bases, with 12 bases separating them. Germline V gene data show CDR1 as GTSNPN and CDR2 as SVGIG (reference sequence). The CDR3 nucleotides read TGTGCCTGGAGGATGTCTGAGGGTCAGCCCCAGCATTTT. Translating gives CAWRMSEGQPQHF.

V usage is TRBV2 and J usage is TRBJ2-5; D not resolved. This CDR3 region has 13 residues. V dropped 6 bases and J dropped 6 bases, with 14 bases sitting between them. Per the germline V gene, CDR1 is SNHLY and CDR2 is FYNNEI. CDR3 protein: CASSAFPAQTQYF. The CDR3 DNA follows: TGTGCCAGCAGCGCCTTTCCAGCGCAGACCCAGTACTTC.

This clone showed up many times. This chain uses TRBV29-1 with TRBJ2-1; D possibly uses TRBD1 or TRBD2 (5 bases each). Germline V CDR1 and CDR2: SQVTM, ANQGSEA. V was pared by 0 bases and J by 0 bases, with 6 bases between. There are 14 residues in the CDR3. The CDR3 sequence is CSVEEGVSYNEQFF. The CDR3 DNA reads TGCAGCGTTGAAGAGGGGGTCTCCTACAATGAGCAGTTCTTC.

The chain has TRBV10-3 and TRBJ2-3; 10 nucleotides line up with TRBD2. The CDR3 spans 17 residues. CDR1 ENHRY and CDR2 SYGVKD come from the germline V gene. Germline trimming cut 3 bases from V and 2 bases from J; bases unmatched to any gene: 8. The CDR3 coding sequence is TGTGCCATCAGTGACCCCGGGACTAGCGTCCTCACAGATACGCAGTATTTT. It encodes CAISDPGTSVLTDTQYF.

The V call is TRBV5-1, the J call TRBJ2-7; 10 bases are shared with TRBD2. Germline trimming cut 4 bases from V and 6 bases from J; bases unmatched to any gene: 7. Germline V CDR1 and CDR2: SGHRS, YFSETQ. The CDR3 contains 14 residues. CDR3 sequence reads: CASSEAGGSREQYF. CDR3 nucleotide sequence: TGCGCCAGCAGCGAAGCGGGGGGGAGTCGCGAGCAGTACTTC.

CDR3 DNA: TGTGCCTGGGGGCTTCAAGAGACCCAGTACTTC. It yields the protein CAWGLQETQYF. J is TRBJ2-5 and V is TRBV30; D uncertain. Trimming left V 5 bases short and J 2 bases short, with 6 bases between. CDR3 length: 11 residues. Per the germline V gene, CDR1 is GTSNPN and CDR2 is SVGIG (reference sequence).

This clone was counted between two and nine times. The V call is TRBV4-1, the J call TRBJ2-5; D uncertain. The ends were cut back, 3 bases at V and 5 bases at J, with 10 bases in the middle. The CDR3 sequence is 13 residues long. The germline V gene has CDR1 MGHRA and CDR2 YSYEKL. CDR3 region: CASSQWTAETQYF. The CDR3 coding sequence is TGCGCCAGCAGCCAGTGGACCGCGGAGACCCAGTACTTC.

This chain uses TRBV7-9 with TRBJ1-2; D ambiguous. The CDR3 covers 13 residues. Germline CDR1 reads SEHNR; CDR2 reads FQNEAQ (reference sequence). The V end lost 3 bases, the J end lost 4 bases, and 9 bases lay between the germline ends. CDR3 residues: CASSFGTAYGYTF. CDR3 bases: TGTGCCAGCAGCTTCGGTACAGCCTATGGCTACACCTTC. Full variable domain (missing parts from reference TRBV7-9 and TRBJ1-2): DTGVSQNPRHKITKRGQNVTFRCDPISEHNRLYWYRQTLGQGPEFLTYFQNEAQLEKSRLLSDRFSAERPKGSFSTLEIQRTEQGDSAMYLCASSFGTAYGYTFGSGTRLTVV.

The V and J genes are TRBV29-1 and TRBJ1-2; D ambiguous. Trimming left V 4 bases short and J 6 bases short, with 12 bases between. The CDR3 has 12 residues. Germline loops: CDR1 SQVTM, CDR2 ANQGSEA. The CDR3, as DNA: TGCAGCGTTGCGGCGGCAGTAAATGGCTACACCTTC. Translated: CSVAAAVNGYTF.